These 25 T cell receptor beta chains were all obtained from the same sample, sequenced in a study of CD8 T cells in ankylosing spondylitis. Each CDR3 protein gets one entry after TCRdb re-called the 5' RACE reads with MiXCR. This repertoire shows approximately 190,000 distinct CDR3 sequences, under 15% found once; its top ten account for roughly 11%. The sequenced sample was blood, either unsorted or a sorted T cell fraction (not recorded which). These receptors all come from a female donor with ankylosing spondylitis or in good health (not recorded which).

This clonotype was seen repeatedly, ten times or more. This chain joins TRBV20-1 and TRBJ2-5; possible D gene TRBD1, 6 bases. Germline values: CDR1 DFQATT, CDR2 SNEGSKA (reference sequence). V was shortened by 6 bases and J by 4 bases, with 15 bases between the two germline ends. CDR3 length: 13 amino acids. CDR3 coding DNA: TGCAGTGCCGCAGGGGTCGAGCGAGAGACCCAGTACTTC. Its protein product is CSAAGVERETQYF.

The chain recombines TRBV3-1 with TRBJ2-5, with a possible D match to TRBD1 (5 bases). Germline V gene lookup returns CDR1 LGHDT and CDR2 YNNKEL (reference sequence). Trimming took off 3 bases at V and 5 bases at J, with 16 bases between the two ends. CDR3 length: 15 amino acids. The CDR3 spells CASSQLSTVGETQYF. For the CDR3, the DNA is TGTGCCAGCAGCCAGCTCTCGACAGTCGGGGAGACCCAGTACTTC.

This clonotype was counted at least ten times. The CDR3 sequence is CASSLEINEKLFF. The CDR3 DNA reads TGTGCCAGCAGCTTAGAAATTAATGAAAAACTGTTTTTT. V is TRBV11-2 and J is TRBJ1-4; D unclear. V dropped 0 bases and J dropped 4 bases, with 3 bases sitting between them. The germline CDR1 and CDR2 sequences are SGHAT and FQNNGV. The CDR3 loop spans 13 amino acids.

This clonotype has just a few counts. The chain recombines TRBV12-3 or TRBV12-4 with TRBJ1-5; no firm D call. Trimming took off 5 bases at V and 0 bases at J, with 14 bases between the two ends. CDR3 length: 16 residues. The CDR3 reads CASSPPGSDSNQPQHF. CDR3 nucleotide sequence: TGTGCCAGCAGTCCCCCAGGAAGTGATAGCAATCAGCCCCAGCATTTT.

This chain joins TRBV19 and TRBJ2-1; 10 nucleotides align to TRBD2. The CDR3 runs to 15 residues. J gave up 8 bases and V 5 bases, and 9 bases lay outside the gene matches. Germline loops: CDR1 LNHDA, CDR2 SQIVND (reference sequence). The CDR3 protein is CASSSAGGPRYEQFF. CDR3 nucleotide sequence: TGTGCCAGTAGTTCAGCGGGAGGGCCTCGGTATGAGCAGTTCTTC.

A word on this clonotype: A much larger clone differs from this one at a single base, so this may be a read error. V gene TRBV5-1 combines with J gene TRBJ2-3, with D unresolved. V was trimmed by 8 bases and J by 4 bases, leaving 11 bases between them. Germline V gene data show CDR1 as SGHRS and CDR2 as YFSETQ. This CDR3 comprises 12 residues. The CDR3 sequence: CARSDESDTQYF. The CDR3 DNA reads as TGCGCCAGGAGCGACGAGTCAGATACGCAGTATTTT. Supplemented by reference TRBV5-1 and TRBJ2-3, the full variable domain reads KAGVTQTPRYLIKTRGQQVTLSCSPISGHRSVSWYQQTPGQGLQFLFEYFSETQRNKGNFPGRFSGRQFSNSRSEMNVSTLELGDSALYLCARSDESDTQYFGPGTRLTVL.

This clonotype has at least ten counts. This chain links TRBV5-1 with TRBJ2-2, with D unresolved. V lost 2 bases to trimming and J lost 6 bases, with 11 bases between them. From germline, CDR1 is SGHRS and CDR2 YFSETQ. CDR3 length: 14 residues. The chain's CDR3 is CASSFDGPAGELFF. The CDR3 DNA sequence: TGCGCCAGCAGCTTCGACGGGCCTGCCGGGGAGCTGTTTTTT.

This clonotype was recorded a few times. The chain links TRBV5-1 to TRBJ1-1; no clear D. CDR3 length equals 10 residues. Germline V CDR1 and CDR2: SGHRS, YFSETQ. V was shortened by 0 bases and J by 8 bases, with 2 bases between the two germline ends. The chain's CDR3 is CASSLGEAFF. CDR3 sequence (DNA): TGCGCCAGCAGCTTGGGCGAAGCTTTCTTT. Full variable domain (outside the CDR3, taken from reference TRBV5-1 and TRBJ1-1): KAGVTQTPRYLIKTRGQQVTLSCSPISGHRSVSWYQQTPGQGLQFLFEYFSETQRNKGNFPGRFSGRQFSNSRSEMNVSTLELGDSALYLCASSLGEAFFGQGTRLTVV.

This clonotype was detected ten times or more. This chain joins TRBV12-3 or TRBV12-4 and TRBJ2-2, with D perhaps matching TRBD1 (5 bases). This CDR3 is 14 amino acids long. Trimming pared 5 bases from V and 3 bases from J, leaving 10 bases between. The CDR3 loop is CASSAQGYTGELFF. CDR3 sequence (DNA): TGTGCCAGCAGTGCTCAGGGCTACACCGGGGAGCTGTTTTTT.

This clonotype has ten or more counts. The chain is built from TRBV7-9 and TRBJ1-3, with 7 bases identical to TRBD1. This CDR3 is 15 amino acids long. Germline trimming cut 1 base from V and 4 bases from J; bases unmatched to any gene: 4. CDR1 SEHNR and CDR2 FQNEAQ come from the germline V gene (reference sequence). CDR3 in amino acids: CASSLGQGTGNTIYF. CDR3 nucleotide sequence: TGTGCCAGCAGCTTAGGACAGGGTACCGGAAACACCATATATTTT.

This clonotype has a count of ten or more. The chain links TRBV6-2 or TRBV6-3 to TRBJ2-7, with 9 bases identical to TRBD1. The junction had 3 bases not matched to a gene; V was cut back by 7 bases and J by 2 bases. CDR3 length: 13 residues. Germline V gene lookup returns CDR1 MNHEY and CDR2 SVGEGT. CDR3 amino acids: CASTRDRAYEQYF. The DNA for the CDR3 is TGTGCCAGCACCAGGGACAGGGCCTACGAGCAGTACTTC.

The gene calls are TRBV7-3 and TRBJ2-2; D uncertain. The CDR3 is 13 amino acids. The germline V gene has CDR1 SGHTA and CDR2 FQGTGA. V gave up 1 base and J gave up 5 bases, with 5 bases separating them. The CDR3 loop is CASSLMETGELFF. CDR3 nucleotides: TGTGCCAGCAGCTTAATGGAGACCGGGGAGCTGTTTTTT.

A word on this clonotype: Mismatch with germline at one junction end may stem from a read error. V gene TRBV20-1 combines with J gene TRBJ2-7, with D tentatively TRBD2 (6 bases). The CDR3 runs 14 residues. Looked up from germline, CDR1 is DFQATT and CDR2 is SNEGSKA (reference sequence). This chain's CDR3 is CSARGDGGLYEQYF. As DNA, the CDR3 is TGCAGCGCTAGGGGTGATGGGGGGTTATACGAGCAGTACTTC.

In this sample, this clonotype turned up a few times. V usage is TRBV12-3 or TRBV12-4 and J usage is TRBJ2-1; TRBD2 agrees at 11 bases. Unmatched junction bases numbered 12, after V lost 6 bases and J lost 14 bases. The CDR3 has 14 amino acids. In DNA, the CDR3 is TGTGCCAGCAGACCGGGACTAGCGGACAAGAGAGAGTTCTTC. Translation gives CASRPGLADKREFF.

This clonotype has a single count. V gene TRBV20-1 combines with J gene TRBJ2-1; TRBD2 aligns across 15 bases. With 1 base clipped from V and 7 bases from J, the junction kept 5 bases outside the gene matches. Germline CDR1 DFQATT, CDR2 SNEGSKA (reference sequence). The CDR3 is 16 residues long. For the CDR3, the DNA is TGCAGTGCTAGAGGGACTAGCGGGAGGGCCTTGAATGAGCAGTTCTTC. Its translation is CSARGTSGRALNEQFF.

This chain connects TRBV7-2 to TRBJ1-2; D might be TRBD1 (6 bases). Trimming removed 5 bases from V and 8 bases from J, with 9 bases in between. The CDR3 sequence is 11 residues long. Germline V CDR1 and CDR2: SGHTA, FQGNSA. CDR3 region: CASSPGVGYTF. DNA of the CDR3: TGTGCCAGCAGCCCAGGGGTGGGCTACACCTTC.

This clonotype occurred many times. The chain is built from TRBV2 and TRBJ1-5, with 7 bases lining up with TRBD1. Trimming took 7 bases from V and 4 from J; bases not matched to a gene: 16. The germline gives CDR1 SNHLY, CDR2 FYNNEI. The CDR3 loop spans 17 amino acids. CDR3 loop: CASKGDLQGVINQPQHF. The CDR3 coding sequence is TGTGCCAGCAAAGGGGATCTCCAGGGGGTGATTAATCAGCCCCAGCATTTT.

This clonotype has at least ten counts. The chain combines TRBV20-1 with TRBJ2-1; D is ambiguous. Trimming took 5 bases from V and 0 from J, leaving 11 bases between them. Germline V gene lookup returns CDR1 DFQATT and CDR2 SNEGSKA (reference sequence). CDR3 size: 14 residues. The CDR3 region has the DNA TGCAGTGCTGCCTTCTTGAGCTCCTACAATGAGCAGTTCTTC. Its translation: CSAAFLSSYNEQFF.

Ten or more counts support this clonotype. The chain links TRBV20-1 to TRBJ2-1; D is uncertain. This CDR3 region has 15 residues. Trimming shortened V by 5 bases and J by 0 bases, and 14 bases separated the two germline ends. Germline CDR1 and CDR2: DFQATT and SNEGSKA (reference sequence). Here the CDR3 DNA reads TGCAGTGCTGACCGGACCGAAAGCTCCTACAATGAGCAGTTCTTC. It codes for CSADRTESSYNEQFF.

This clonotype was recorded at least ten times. The CDR3 coding sequence is TGTGCCAGCAGCGAACTAGCGGGATACACCGGGGAGCTGTTTTTT. This translates into CASSELAGYTGELFF. V usage is TRBV9 and J usage is TRBJ2-2, with TRBD2 matching 10 bases. CDR3 size: 15 residues. Germline V gene lookup returns CDR1 SGDLS and CDR2 YYNGEE. The V gene end was trimmed by 3 bases and the J gene end by 3 bases; junction bases not matched to a gene: 2.

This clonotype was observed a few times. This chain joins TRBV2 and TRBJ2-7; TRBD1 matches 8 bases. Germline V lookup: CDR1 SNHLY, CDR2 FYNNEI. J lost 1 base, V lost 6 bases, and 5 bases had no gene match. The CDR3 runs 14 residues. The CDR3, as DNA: TGTGCCAGCAGCCCGGACAGGGTTTCCTACGAGCAGTACTTC. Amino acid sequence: CASSPDRVSYEQYF.

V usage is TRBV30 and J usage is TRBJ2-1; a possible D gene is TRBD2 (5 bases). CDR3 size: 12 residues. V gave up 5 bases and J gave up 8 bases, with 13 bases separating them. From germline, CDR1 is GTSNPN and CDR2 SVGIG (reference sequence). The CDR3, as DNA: TGTGCCTGGGGCCTAGCTATCGATGAGCAGTTCTTC. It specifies CAWGLAIDEQFF.

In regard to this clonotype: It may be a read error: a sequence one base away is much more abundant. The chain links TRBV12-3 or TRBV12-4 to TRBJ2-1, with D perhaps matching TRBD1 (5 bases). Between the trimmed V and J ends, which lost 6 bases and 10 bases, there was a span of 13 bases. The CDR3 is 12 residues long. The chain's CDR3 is CASSYPQGEQFF. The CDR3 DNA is TGTGCCAGCAGCTACCCCCAGGGCGAGCAGTTCTTC.

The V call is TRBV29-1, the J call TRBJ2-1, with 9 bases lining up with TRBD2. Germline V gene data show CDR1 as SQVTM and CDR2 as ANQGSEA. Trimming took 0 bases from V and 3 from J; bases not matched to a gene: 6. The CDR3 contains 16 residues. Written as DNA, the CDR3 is TGCAGCGTTGAAGATTGGCTAGCGGGGATCTACAATGAGCAGTTCTTC. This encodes CSVEDWLAGIYNEQFF.

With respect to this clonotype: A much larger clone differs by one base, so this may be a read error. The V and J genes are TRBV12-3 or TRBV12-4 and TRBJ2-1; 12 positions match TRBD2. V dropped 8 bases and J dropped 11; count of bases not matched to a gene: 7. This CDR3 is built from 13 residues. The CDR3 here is CASSLAGGTKQFF. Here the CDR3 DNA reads TGTGCCAGCTCACTAGCGGGAGGAACTAAGCAGTTCTTC.